This TCR beta chain was sequenced for a study of T cells after yellow fever vaccination. This clonotype was recorded many times. This CDR3 is 11 amino acids long. The germline V gene encodes CDR1 DFQATT and CDR2 SNEGSKA (reference sequence). Trimming at V came to 7 bases and at J to 9 bases, leaving 6 bases not matched to a gene. A single record per CDR3 protein comes from TCRdb applying MiXCR to the 5' RACE reads. This sample has some 500,000 distinct CDR3 sequences, with roughly 13% found just once. The sample in question was PBMCs, obtained on the day of the yellow fever booster vaccination. The sequence derives from a man between 25 and 39 years old who received the YFV17D yellow fever vaccine. V is TRBV20-1 and J is TRBJ2-1; 7 bases match TRBD2. CDR3 sequence reads: CSGTGGGEQFF. The CDR3 bases are TGCAGTGGGACGGGAGGAGGTGAGCAGTTCTTC.